The clone carrying this T cell receptor beta chain appeared a few times. Its matching antigen is unknown. It was with 60 Vbeta and 13 Jbeta primers that the PCR ran. Method: immunoSEQ multiplex PCR; TCRdb's copy keeps in-frame clones and lacks some. The profile shows roughly 190,000 clones, around 82% of them singletons. This record comes from a study of cytomegalovirus exposure and HLA in healthy donors. Whole-study results and caveats: Follow-up analysis later connected one missense variant in DCLRE1C with trimming of TCR beta V- and J-genes. The likely origin of a cluster of highly shared sequence variants was a sequencing artifact. It was reported that TCR beta sequences correctly inferred the HLA-A and HLA-B alleles for most subjects. The study labeled 170 or so TCR beta chains cytomegalovirus-associated.

The V gene end was trimmed by 4 bases and the J gene end by 6 bases; junction bases not matched to a gene: 3. The CDR3 extends over 15 amino acids. CDR1 and CDR2 (germline): MNHNS, SASEGT. This TCR came from a man in his forties or fifties in good health and CMV-seropositive. This chain uses TRBV6-1 with TRBJ2-1; 13 bases agree with TRBD2. The sequencing sample was made of PBMCs. The CDR3 region is CASSAGTSGVNEQFF. The CDR3 DNA reads as TGTGCCAGCAGTGCCGGGACTAGCGGGGTCAATGAGCAGTTCTTC.